These 9 T cell receptor beta chains share one sample of origin, sequenced in a study of cytomegalovirus exposure and HLA in healthy donors. The primer mix had 60 Vbeta and 13 Jbeta primers. Assay used: immunoSEQ multiplex PCR; TCRdb lists only in-frame clones, some missing. The sample shows approximately 110,000 clones, around 75% of them seen only once. Sequences were obtained from PBMCs. The receptor source for this set is a man in his thirties or forties in good health and CMV-seropositive.

The V and J genes are TRBV5-8 and TRBJ2-4; no reliable D call. This CDR3 comprises 14 residues. Trimming removed 0 bases from V and 0 bases from J, with 4 bases in between. CDR1 is SGHTS and CDR2 is YDEGEE in the germline V gene. CDR3 nucleotide sequence: TGTGCCAGCAGCTTGGACGGAGCCAAAAACATTCAGTACTTC. Amino acid sequence: CASSLDGAKNIQYF.

This chain links TRBV29-1 with TRBJ2-3; D not certain. CDR1 SQVTM and CDR2 ANQGSEA come from the germline V gene. CDR3 size: 13 residues. Between the trimmed V and J ends, which lost 4 bases and 2 bases, there was a span of 10 bases. CDR3 sequence reads: CSVASRPTDTQYF. CDR3 sequence (DNA): TGCAGCGTTGCTTCGCGGCCCACAGATACGCAGTATTTT.

The V and J genes are TRBV5-1 and TRBJ1-1; 8 bases fit TRBD1. This CDR3 region has 15 residues. CDR1 SGHRS and CDR2 YFSETQ come from the germline V gene. V was clipped by 2 bases and J by 7 bases; unmatched bases: 10. CDR3 residues: CASSFGQGDHDEAFF. CDR3 nucleotides: TGCGCCAGCAGCTTCGGACAGGGCGATCACGATGAAGCTTTCTTT.

The rearrangement links TRBV29-1 to TRBJ2-3; D remains unclear. Deletions cut 3 bases from V and 3 bases from J, with 10 bases between. The CDR3 consists of 13 residues. The germline gives CDR1 SQVTM, CDR2 ANQGSEA. CDR3 DNA: TGCAGCGTTGATCCCGTTCAGACAGATACGCAGTATTTT. Residues: CSVDPVQTDTQYF.

This clone was counted between two and nine times. The chain joins TRBV10-3 to TRBJ1-1; no clear D gene. Germline-derived CDR1 and CDR2 are ENHRY and SYGVKD. V was trimmed by 6 bases and J by 0 bases, leaving 11 bases between them. The length of the CDR3 is 14 residues. CDR3 residues: CAIREQYMNTEAFF. CDR3 nucleotide sequence: TGTGCCATCAGGGAACAGTACATGAACACTGAAGCTTTCTTT.

J is TRBJ2-7 and V is TRBV19, with 7 bases matching TRBD1. This CDR3 has 14 residues. CDR1 is LNHDA, CDR2 SQIVND, per germline (reference sequence). Trimming took 4 bases from V and 3 from J; bases not matched to a gene: 6. As DNA, the CDR3 is TGTGCCAGTAGTAGACAGGGTCCCATCTACGAGCAGTACTTC. Amino acid sequence: CASSRQGPIYEQYF.

This clone was picked up a small number of times. A read error may produce the germline difference seen at one junction end. Other nucleotide sequences in the sample specify the same CDR3. This chain links TRBV5-1 with TRBJ2-2, with 13 nucleotides matching TRBD2. This CDR3 is 16 amino acids long. Germline CDR1 is SGHRS and CDR2 is YFSETQ. The CDR3 coding sequence is TGCGCTAGCAGCAGTGGGACTAGCGGGGTGACCGGGGAGCTGTTTTTT. Translated, it gives CASSSGTSGVTGELFF.

CDR3 amino acids: CASSRTGRTEAFF. DNA for the CDR3: TGTGCCTCAAGTCGGACAGGCCGGACTGAAGCTTTCTTT. This chain links TRBV30 with TRBJ1-1; 7 bases match TRBD1. The CDR3 covers 13 residues. CDR1 and CDR2 (germline): GTSNPN, SVGIG (reference sequence). V gave up 7 bases and J gave up 5 bases; unmatched junction bases: 10.

This chain joins TRBV5-6 and TRBJ2-5; 8 nucleotides agree with TRBD1. The last part of the DNA fits TRBJ2-7 better; the J call may be wrong. The V gene's germline CDR1 is SGHDT and CDR2 YYEEEE. The CDR3 has 15 amino acids. The CDR3 spells CASSLEGQGLYEQYF. The CDR3 DNA is TGTGCCAGCAGCTTGGAAGGACAGGGTTTATACGAGCAGTACTTC.